This entry lists 14 T cell receptor beta chains sequenced from one sample in a study of T cells in Graves' hyperthyroidism and ophthalmopathy. Amplification yielded TCR beta CDR3 regions, with RNA transcripts as the source. Initially, a first-round RT-PCR of the TCR CDR3 employed the HTBI primer set. TCRdb fed the multiplex PCR reads into MiXCR, producing one record per CDR3 protein. Among a few hundred thousand distinct CDR3 sequences listed, 40% to 55% were seen once. Sequenced: peripheral blood or thyroid tissue (not recorded which). The source of these receptors is a woman aged 18 to 35 with Graves' hyperthyroidism.

The chain is built from TRBV7-2 and TRBJ2-7, with 8 bases that match TRBD2. The CDR3 covers 15 residues. The germline V gene encodes CDR1 SGHTA and CDR2 FQGNSA. V was clipped by 5 bases and J by 4 bases; unmatched bases: 10. CDR3 DNA: TGTGCCAGCAGCCCCATTCGGGGGGGCTGGTACGAGCAGTACTTC. It translates to CASSPIRGGWYEQYF.

Note on this clonotype: With a much larger clone just one base away, this may be a read error. Given the absence of the conserved phenylalanine or tryptophan at the CDR3 end, a read error is likely. V is TRBV2 and J is TRBJ1-1; TRBD1 matches 9 bases. Germline V lookup: CDR1 SNHLY, CDR2 FYNNEI. This CDR3 contains 13 residues. V lost 7 bases and J lost 3; bases outside the gene matches: 3. The CDR3 DNA sequence: TGTGCCAGCATAGACAGGGGGGACACTGAAGCTTTCCTT. It translates to CASIDRGDTEAFL.

This clonotype was seen ten or more times. The chain links TRBV7-6 to TRBJ2-2; 7 bases agree with TRBD2. The germline gives CDR1 SGHVS, CDR2 FNYEAQ. The CDR3 runs 14 residues. The junction had 4 bases not matched to a gene; V was cut back by 3 bases and J by 6 bases. The CDR3 reads CASSFSGGSGELFF. The CDR3 bases are TGTGCCAGCAGCTTTTCGGGAGGATCCGGGGAGCTGTTTTTT.

Ten or more counts support this clonotype. The chain joins TRBV7-8 to TRBJ2-2; D uncertain. Germline V gives CDR1 SGHVS, CDR2 FQNEAQ. The V end lost 5 bases, the J end lost 3 bases, and 19 bases lay between the germline ends. The CDR3 contains 17 residues. This chain's CDR3 is CASSRVPLAQDTGELFF. CDR3 nucleotides: TGTGCCAGCAGCCGGGTGCCTCTGGCTCAGGACACCGGGGAGCTGTTTTTT.

The chain has TRBV10-3 and TRBJ1-1, with D perhaps TRBD1 (6 bases). V lost 2 bases and J 3 bases, leaving 10 bases between the germline ends. The CDR3 totals 14 residues. From germline, CDR1 is ENHRY and CDR2 SYGVKD. This CDR3 reads CAISEAGDYTEAFF. In DNA, the CDR3 is TGTGCCATCAGTGAGGCAGGGGATTACACTGAAGCTTTCTTT.

This chain joins TRBV29-1 and TRBJ1-5; D gene ambiguous. In germline, CDR1 is SQVTM, CDR2 ANQGSEA. The CDR3 spans 12 residues. The V end lost 1 base, the J end lost 7 bases, and 8 bases lay between the germline ends. CDR3 sequence reads: CSVEGVGQPQHF. CDR3 coding DNA: TGCAGCGTTGAAGGGGTAGGGCAGCCCCAGCATTTT. Drawing the rest from reference TRBV29-1 and TRBJ1-5, the complete variable domain is SAVISQKPSRDICQRGTSLTIQCQVDSQVTMMFWYRQQPGQSLTLIATANQGSEATYESGFVIDKFPISRPNLTFSTLTVSNMSPEDSSIYLCSVEGVGQPQHFGDGTRLSIL.

This clonotype is a singleton in its sample. V gene TRBV7-2 combines with J gene TRBJ1-5, with D perhaps matching TRBD1 (6 bases). The CDR3 is 14 residues long. Germline V gene data show CDR1 as SGHTA and CDR2 as FQGNSA. V lost 7 bases to trimming and J lost 2 bases, with 12 bases between them. CDR3 sequence (DNA): TGTGCCAGCATACGAAGGGGGGGCAATCAGCCCCAGCATTTT. This gives the protein CASIRRGGNQPQHF.

V is TRBV7-9 and J is TRBJ2-7, with a possible D match to TRBD2 (6 bases). Germline V lookup: CDR1 SEHNR, CDR2 FQNEAQ (reference sequence). The length of the CDR3 is 14 residues. Trimming stripped 4 bases from V and 3 bases from J, with 13 bases between. The CDR3 sequence is CASSYSGRLYEQYF. DNA of the CDR3: TGTGCCAGCAGCTATAGCGGACGGCTCTACGAGCAGTACTTC.

This clonotype was seen only a few times. Mismatch with germline at one junction end may stem from a read error. The chain employs TRBV5-1 and TRBJ1-2; no clear D. Germline values: CDR1 SGHRS, CDR2 YFSETQ. The CDR3 runs to 14 residues. CDR3 DNA: TGTGCCAGCAGCTTGGAACGCCTCAACTATGGCTACACCTTC. Its translation is CASSLERLNYGYTF.

This clonotype was seen just once. At one end the junction does not follow the germline gene, possibly because of a read error. The V and J genes are TRBV20-1 and TRBJ1-6; D gene unclear. This CDR3 spans 14 amino acids. The V gene's germline CDR1 is DFQATT and CDR2 SNEGSKA (reference sequence). CDR3 DNA: TGCAGTGCCCAACGGGAGGGTCAGAATTCACCCCACCACTTT. This encodes CSAQREGQNSPHHF.

This clonotype occurred a few times. The gene calls are TRBV14 and TRBJ1-4; D is undetermined. V was cut by 0 bases and J by 5 bases, with 13 bases left in between. Germline V lookup: CDR1 SGHDN, CDR2 FVKESK. The CDR3 consists of 16 residues. Written as DNA, the CDR3 is TGTGCCAGCAGCCAAGAACCGACACCCGCAAATGAAAAACTGTTTTTT. Protein sequence: CASSQEPTPANEKLFF.

This clonotype has only a few counts. The chain combines TRBV29-1 with TRBJ2-2; TRBD2 matches at 10 bases. The junction had 11 bases not matched to a gene; V was cut back by 0 bases and J by 7 bases. Germline V gene lookup returns CDR1 SQVTM and CDR2 ANQGSEA. The CDR3 spans 17 residues. DNA for the CDR3: TGCAGCGTTGAAGAATCTAGCGGGAGTTACTGGAGCGGGGAGCTGTTTTTT. Protein sequence: CSVEESSGSYWSGELFF.

Comment on this clonotype: Possible read error: a much larger clone is one base away. The chain employs TRBV7-9 and TRBJ1-4; D unresolved. V was trimmed by 3 bases and J by 7 bases, leaving 12 bases between them. There are 14 residues in the CDR3. Germline V gene lookup returns CDR1 SEHNR and CDR2 FQNEAQ (reference sequence). CDR3 amino acids: CASSFQMHSEKLFF. CDR3 sequence (DNA): TGTGCCAGCAGCTTTCAAATGCACAGTGAAAAACTGTTTTTT.

This clonotype was seen repeatedly, ten times or more. The rearrangement uses TRBV7-2 and TRBJ2-7, with 9 bases lining up with TRBD2. The ends lost 5 bases at V and 3 bases at J; junction bases unmatched: 8. The CDR3 contains 15 residues. In germline, CDR1 is SGHTA, CDR2 FQGNSA. CDR3 residues: CASSPPTSGGYEQYF. The CDR3 region has the DNA TGTGCCAGCAGCCCTCCGACTAGCGGAGGCTACGAGCAGTACTTC.